These 20 T cell receptor beta chains originate from one sample sequenced in a study of blood T cell repertoires in COVID-19. Some clones are missing from TCRdb's copy, which holds only in-frame ones; the method was immunoSEQ multiplex PCR. The sample carries roughly 32,000 clones, about nine tenths recorded once. Sequencing was done on a sample of peripheral blood. The receptors shown here come from a man between 70 and 80 years old with active or convalescent COVID-19.

The chain employs TRBV9 and TRBJ1-1; 8 bases agree with TRBD1. CDR1 SGDLS and CDR2 YYNGEE come from the germline V gene. This CDR3 is built from 15 residues. V lost 4 bases and J lost 1; bases outside the gene matches: 6. This CDR3 reads CASSPAGTGNTEAFF. CDR3 nucleotides: TGTGCCAGCAGCCCAGCCGGGACAGGGAACACTGAAGCTTTCTTT.

The V call is TRBV6-5, the J call TRBJ1-1; D gene ambiguous. V was shortened by 6 bases and J by 2 bases, with 10 bases between the two germline ends. Germline V gene lookup returns CDR1 MNHEY and CDR2 SVGAGI. This CDR3 is built from 13 residues. The CDR3 loop is CASRATANTEAFF. The DNA of the CDR3 is TGTGCCAGCAGGGCCACAGCAAACACTGAAGCTTTCTTT.

The chain is built from TRBV28 and TRBJ1-2; D ambiguous. The CDR3 extends over 12 amino acids. Trimming removed 2 bases from V and 5 bases from J, with 6 bases in between. Germline values: CDR1 MDHEN, CDR2 SYDVKM. CDR3 loop: CASSLRGYGYTF. CDR3 coding DNA: TGTGCCAGCAGTTTACGGGGTTATGGCTACACCTTC.

V gene TRBV6-6 combines with J gene TRBJ1-1, with D possibly being TRBD1 (6 bases). The CDR3 has 15 amino acids. Germline V gene data show CDR1 as MNHNY and CDR2 as SVGAGI (reference sequence). V was shortened by 4 bases and J by 0 bases, with 12 bases between the two germline ends. As DNA, the CDR3 is TGTGCCAGCAGTTTCCTCAGGGGTATGAACACTGAAGCTTTCTTT. Translation gives CASSFLRGMNTEAFF.

The CDR3: CASTVDSGNTIYF. The CDR3 DNA reads as TGTGCCAGCACCGTGGACAGTGGAAACACCATATATTTT. This chain links TRBV11-2 with TRBJ1-3; D perhaps matches TRBD1 (6 bases). The CDR3 covers 13 residues. Trimming took off 7 bases at V and 3 bases at J, with 10 bases between the two ends. Per germline, CDR1 SGHAT and CDR2 FQNNGV.

The V call is TRBV3-1 (or the pseudogene TRBV3-2), the J call TRBJ1-2; 9 positions agree with TRBD1. J gave up 7 bases and V 4 bases, and 7 bases lay outside the gene matches. Germline V CDR1 and CDR2: LGHDT, YNNKEL (reference sequence). The CDR3 has 14 amino acids. The CDR3 loop is CASSPSGQGTGYTF. The CDR3 coding sequence is TGTGCCAGCAGCCCCTCCGGACAGGGGACTGGCTACACCTTC.

The genes are TRBV18 and TRBJ1-1, with TRBD1 matching over 12 bases. There are 17 residues in the CDR3. CDR1 and CDR2 (germline): KGHSH, LQKENI. V lost 1 base, J lost 6 bases, and 9 bases stayed unmatched. CDR3 nucleotide sequence: TGTGCCAGCTCACCACAAGGGACAGGGGGCGCGGGGCCTGAAGCTTTCTTT. This codes for CASSPQGTGGAGPEAFF.

The chain recombines TRBV5-1 with TRBJ2-3; 10 nucleotides line up with TRBD2. V trimming: 0 bases; J trimming: 0 bases; junction bases outside the gene matches: 4. The CDR3 extends over 17 amino acids. Germline V lookup: CDR1 SGHRS, CDR2 YFSETQ. The CDR3 DNA is TGCGCCAGCAGCTTGGGGGCTAGCGGGGGTAGCACAGATACGCAGTATTTT. Its translation is CASSLGASGGSTDTQYF.

The V gene is TRBV18, the J gene TRBJ2-3; perhaps TRBD1 as D (5 bases). The V gene's germline CDR1 is KGHSH and CDR2 LQKENI. Trimming took 4 bases from V and 4 from J, leaving 18 bases between them. CDR3 size: 16 residues. The CDR3: CASSRDSPGLADTQYF. In DNA, the CDR3 is TGTGCCAGCTCACGTGACAGCCCGGGTTTGGCAGATACGCAGTATTTT.

The V call is TRBV12-5, the J call TRBJ2-3; D remains unclear. Germline assignment: CDR1 LGHNT and CDR2 FRNRAP. This CDR3 spans 13 amino acids. V was cut by 5 bases and J by 2 bases, with 8 bases left in between. CDR3 in DNA: TGTGCTAGTGGTACCCCCTACACAGATACGCAGTATTTT. Amino acid sequence: CASGTPYTDTQYF.

This clone showed up just a few times. This chain connects TRBV30 to TRBJ1-1; D is unresolved. Trimming took 3 bases from V and 4 from J, leaving 9 bases between them. The V gene's germline CDR1 is GTSNPN and CDR2 SVGIG (reference sequence). This CDR3 has 12 residues. The CDR3 sequence is CAWSRLGTEAFF. CDR3 nucleotides: TGTGCCTGGAGCAGGCTGGGCACTGAAGCTTTCTTT.

J is TRBJ2-7 and V is TRBV6-6; 10 bases agree with TRBD2. The germline gives CDR1 MNHNY, CDR2 SVGAGI (reference sequence). V lost 2 bases to trimming and J lost 0 bases; unmatched junction nucleotides: 4. The CDR3 totals 16 residues. DNA for the CDR3: TGTGCCAGCAGTTACGGACTAGCGGCTAGCTCCTACGAGCAGTACTTC. Its protein product is CASSYGLAASSYEQYF.

The chain links TRBV7-9 to TRBJ2-3, with D possibly TRBD2 on 7 matching bases. The CDR3 extends over 17 amino acids. Between the trimmed V and J ends, which lost 5 bases and 2 bases, there was a span of 20 bases. Germline lookup yields CDR1 SEHNR and CDR2 FQNEAQ (reference sequence). In nucleotides, the CDR3 is TGTGCCAGCAGCCCCTATCTTGCGGGGGCCTCCACAGATACGCAGTATTTT. Translation: CASSPYLAGASTDTQYF.

The chain couples TRBV11-3 to TRBJ2-1; 9 nucleotides match TRBD2. Germline loops: CDR1 SGHNT, CDR2 YENEEA. The V segment lost 8 bases and the J segment 4 bases; nucleotides outside the gene matches: 6. This CDR3 comprises 14 residues. CDR3: CASARRGGYNEQFF. For the CDR3, the DNA is TGTGCCAGCGCAAGGCGGGGGGGTTACAATGAGCAGTTCTTC.

The chain employs TRBV2 and TRBJ1-5; D is uncertain. The CDR3 length is 14 residues. The ends were cut back, 1 base at V and 4 bases at J, with 8 bases in the middle. Germline-derived CDR1 and CDR2 are SNHLY and FYNNEI. CDR3 sequence reads: CASSEEGRNQPQHF. CDR3 sequence (DNA): TGTGCCAGCAGTGAAGAAGGCAGGAATCAGCCCCAGCATTTT.

The chain employs TRBV5-1 and TRBJ2-7; 8 nucleotides align to TRBD1. This CDR3 comprises 15 residues. The ends lost 0 bases at V and 7 bases at J; junction bases unmatched: 9. CDR1 and CDR2 (germline): SGHRS, YFSETQ. In DNA form, the CDR3 reads TGCGCCAGCAGCTTGGACCAGGGGGCAGGGAGGGAGCAGTACTTC. Translation: CASSLDQGAGREQYF.

The chain links TRBV5-6 to TRBJ1-2, with 7 bases identical to TRBD1. With 0 bases clipped from V and 2 bases from J, the junction kept 4 bases outside the gene matches. Germline lookup yields CDR1 SGHDT and CDR2 YYEEEE. The CDR3 spans 15 residues. CDR3 coding DNA: TGTGCCAGCAGCTTGGGGGACAGACCAAACTATGGCTACACCTTC. It encodes CASSLGDRPNYGYTF.

The chain carries TRBV28 and TRBJ1-1; maybe TRBD1 (6 bases). Germline V lookup: CDR1 MDHEN, CDR2 SYDVKM. Trimming removed 2 bases at V and 10 bases at J, with 11 bases between. The CDR3 length is 12 residues. CDR3 DNA sequence: TGTGCCAGCAGTTTACGTGACAGGAGAGCTTTCTTT. Translation: CASSLRDRRAFF. The complete variable domain, with remaining parts taken from reference TRBV28 and TRBJ1-1, reads DVKVTQSSRYLVKRTGEKVFLECVQDMDHENMFWYRQDPGLGLRLIYFSYDVKMKEKGDIPEGYSVSREKKERFSLILESASTNQTSMYLCASSLRDRRAFFGQGTRLTVV.

This clone was seen more than once but under ten times. The chain carries TRBV30 and TRBJ1-2; D remains unclear. V was pared by 0 bases and J by 3 bases, with 8 bases between. CDR1 GTSNPN and CDR2 SVGIG come from the germline V gene (reference sequence). The CDR3 has 13 residues. CDR3 in DNA: TGTGCCTGGAGTGTACGAACAGACTATGGCTACACCTTC. Amino acids: CAWSVRTDYGYTF.

This chain's CDR3 is CASSPNGYRDTGELFF. For the CDR3, the DNA is TGTGCCAGCAGCCCAAATGGTTACAGGGATACCGGGGAGCTGTTTTTT. This chain uses TRBV7-8 with TRBJ2-2, with a possible D match to TRBD1 (6 bases). The CDR3 loop spans 16 amino acids. Between the trimmed V and J ends, which lost 5 bases and 5 bases, there was a span of 18 bases. Germline loops: CDR1 SGHVS, CDR2 FQNEAQ.